The T cell receptor beta chain under discussion was sequenced for a study of cytomegalovirus exposure and HLA in healthy donors. 13 Jbeta primers and 60 Vbeta primers were used for the PCR. The protocol was immunoSEQ multiplex PCR, while the TCRdb copy is restricted to in-frame clones and leaves out a portion. The sample has 150,000 to 250,000 clones, 82% seen once; the top ten hold approximately 0.092%. Each donor was nominally healthy when sampled (though unrecorded immune exposures were likely). This receptor was identified in a boy aged 2-15 years in good health and CMV-seronegative. Input material: PBMCs.

The CDR3: CASSPSAGHNSPLHF. CDR3 DNA: TGTGCCAGCAGCCCTTCGGCAGGCCATAATTCACCCCTCCACTTT. This rearrangement joins TRBV7-9 to TRBJ1-6; D is uncertain. Looked up from germline, CDR1 is SEHNR and CDR2 is FQNEAQ (reference sequence). Trimming pared 5 bases from V and 5 bases from J, leaving 13 bases between. The CDR3 extends over 15 amino acids.